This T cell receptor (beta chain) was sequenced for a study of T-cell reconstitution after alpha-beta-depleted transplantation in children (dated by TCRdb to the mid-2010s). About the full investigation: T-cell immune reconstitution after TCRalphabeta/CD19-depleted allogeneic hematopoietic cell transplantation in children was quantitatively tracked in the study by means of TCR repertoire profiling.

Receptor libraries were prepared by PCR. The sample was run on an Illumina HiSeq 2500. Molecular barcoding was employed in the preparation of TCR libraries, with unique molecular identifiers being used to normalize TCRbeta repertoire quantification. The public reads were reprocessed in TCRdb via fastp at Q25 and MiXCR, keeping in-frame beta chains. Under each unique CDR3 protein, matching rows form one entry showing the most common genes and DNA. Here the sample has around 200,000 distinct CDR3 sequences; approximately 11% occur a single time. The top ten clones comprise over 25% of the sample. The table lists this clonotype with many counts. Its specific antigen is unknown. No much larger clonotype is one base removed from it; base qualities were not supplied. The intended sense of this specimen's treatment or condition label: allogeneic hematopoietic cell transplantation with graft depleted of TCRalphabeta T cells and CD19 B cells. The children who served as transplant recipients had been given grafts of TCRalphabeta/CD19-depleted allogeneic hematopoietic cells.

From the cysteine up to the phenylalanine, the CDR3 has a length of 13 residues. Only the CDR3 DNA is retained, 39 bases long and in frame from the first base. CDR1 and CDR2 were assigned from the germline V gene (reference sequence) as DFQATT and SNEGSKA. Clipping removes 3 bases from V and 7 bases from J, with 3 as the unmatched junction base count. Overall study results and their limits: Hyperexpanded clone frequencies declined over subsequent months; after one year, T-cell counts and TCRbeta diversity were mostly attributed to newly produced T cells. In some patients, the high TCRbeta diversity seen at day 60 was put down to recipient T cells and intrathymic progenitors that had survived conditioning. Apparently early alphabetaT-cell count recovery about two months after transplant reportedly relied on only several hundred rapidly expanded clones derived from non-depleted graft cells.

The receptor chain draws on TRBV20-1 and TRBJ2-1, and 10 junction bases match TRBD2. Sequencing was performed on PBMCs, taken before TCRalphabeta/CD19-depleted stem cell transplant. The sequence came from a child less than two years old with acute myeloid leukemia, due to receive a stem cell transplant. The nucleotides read TGCAGTGCTAGTTCTAGCGGGAGTAATGAGCAGTTCTTC. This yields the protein CSASSSGSNEQFF.